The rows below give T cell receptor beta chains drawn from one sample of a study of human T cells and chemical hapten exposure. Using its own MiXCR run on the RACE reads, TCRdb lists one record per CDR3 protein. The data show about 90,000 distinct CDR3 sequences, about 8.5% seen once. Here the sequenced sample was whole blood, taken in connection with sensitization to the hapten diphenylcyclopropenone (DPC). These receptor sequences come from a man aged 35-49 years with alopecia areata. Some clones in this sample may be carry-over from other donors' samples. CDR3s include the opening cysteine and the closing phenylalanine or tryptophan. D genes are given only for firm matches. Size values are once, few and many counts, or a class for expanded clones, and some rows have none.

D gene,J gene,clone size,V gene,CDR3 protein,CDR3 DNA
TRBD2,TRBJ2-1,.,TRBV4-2,CANSSAGGQVNNEQFF,TGTGCCAACAGCTCAGCGGGAGGACAGGTGAACAATGAGCAGTTCTTC
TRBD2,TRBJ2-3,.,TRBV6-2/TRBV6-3,CASSRGLVSDTQYF,TGTGCCAGCAGTCGCGGACTAGTCTCGGATACGCAGTATTTT
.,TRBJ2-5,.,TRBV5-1,CASSFGQIQETQYF,TGCGCCAGCAGCTTTGGACAGATACAAGAGACCCAGTACTTC
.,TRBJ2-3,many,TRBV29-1,CSVGSGATDTQYF,TGCAGCGTTGGGTCGGGGGCAACAGATACGCAGTATTTT
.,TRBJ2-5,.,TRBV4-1,CASSYGLGQETQYF,TGCGCCAGCAGCTACGGACTGGGGCAAGAGACCCAGTACTTC
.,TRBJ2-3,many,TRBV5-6,CASSFTGRPTDTQYF,TGTGCCAGCAGCTTTACAGGCAGGCCCACAGATACGCAGTATTTT
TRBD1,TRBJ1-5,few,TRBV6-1,CASSDGQGGYQPQHF,TGTGCCAGCAGTGATGGACAGGGAGGCTATCAGCCCCAGCATTTT
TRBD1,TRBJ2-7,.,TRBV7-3,CASSDRAGAEQYF,TGTGCCAGCAGCGACAGGGCTGGCGCCGAGCAGTACTTC
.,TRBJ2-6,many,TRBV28,CASRRPSGANVLTF,TGTGCCAGCAGGCGGCCCTCTGGGGCCAACGTCCTGACTTTC
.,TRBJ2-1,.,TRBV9,CASSVRAAYNEQFF,TGTGCCAGCAGCGTACGGGCAGCCTACAATGAGCAGTTCTTC
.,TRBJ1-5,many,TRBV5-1,CASSSTGDSNQPQHF,TGCGCCAGCAGCTCGACCGGGGACAGCAATCAGCCCCAGCATTTT
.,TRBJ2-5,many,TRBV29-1,CSVGPGPQETQYF,TGCAGCGTTGGGCCGGGACCGCAAGAGACCCAGTACTTC
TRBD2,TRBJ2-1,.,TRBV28,CASSLFISGRALGEQFF,TGTGCCAGCAGTTTATTTATTAGCGGGAGGGCCCTGGGTGAGCAGTTCTTC
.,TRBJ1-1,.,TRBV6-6,CAITGTTNTEAFF,TGTGCCATCACCGGGACAACGAACACTGAAGCTTTCTTT
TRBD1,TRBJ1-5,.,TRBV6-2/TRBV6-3,CASTNPGQIMDSNQPQHF,TGTGCCAGCACCAATCCGGGACAGATAATGGATAGCAATCAGCCCCAGCATTTT
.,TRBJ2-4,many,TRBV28,CASSLSSVILAKNIQYF,TGTGCCAGCAGTTTATCCAGCGTGATTCTAGCCAAAAACATTCAGTACTTC
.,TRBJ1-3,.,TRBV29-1,CSVGGGNTIYF,TGCAGCGTTGGGGGTGGAAACACCATATATTTT
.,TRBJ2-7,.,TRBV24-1,CATSDPRRGRYEQYF,TGTGCCACCAGTGATCCCCGCAGGGGACGGTACGAGCAGTACTTC
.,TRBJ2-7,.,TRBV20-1,CSAPTLGPSYEQYF,TGCAGTGCGCCGACCCTCGGCCCCTCCTACGAGCAGTACTTC
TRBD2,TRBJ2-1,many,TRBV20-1,CSAPRSGREINEQFF,TGCAGTGCTCCACGTAGCGGGAGGGAAATCAATGAGCAGTTCTTC
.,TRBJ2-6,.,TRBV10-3,CAISEWTPGRANVLTF,TGTGCCATCAGTGAGTGGACGCCAGGGAGGGCCAACGTCCTGACTTTC
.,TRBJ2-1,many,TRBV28,CASSPVKGFSYNEQFF,TGTGCCAGCAGCCCGGTTAAGGGTTTCTCCTACAATGAGCAGTTCTTC
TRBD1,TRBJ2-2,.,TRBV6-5,CASSYSLTGVGELFF,TGTGCCAGCAGTTACTCGCTGACAGGGGTCGGGGAGCTGTTTTTT
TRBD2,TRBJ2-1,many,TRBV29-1,CSVEGGPPHHNEQFF,TGCAGCGTTGAGGGAGGGCCTCCCCATCACAATGAGCAGTTCTTC
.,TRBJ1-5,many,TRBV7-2,CASSLQGGGQPQHF,TGTGCCAGCAGCTTACAGGGAGGAGGTCAGCCCCAGCATTTT
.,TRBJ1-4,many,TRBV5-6,CASSFSPGQNEKLFF,TGTGCCAGCAGCTTCAGCCCAGGGCAAAATGAAAAACTGTTTTTT
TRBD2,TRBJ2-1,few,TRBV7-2,CASSPPSGRFNEQFF,TGTGCCAGCAGCCCCCCTAGCGGGAGGTTCAATGAGCAGTTCTTC
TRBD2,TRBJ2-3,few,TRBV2,CASRSTSGSADTQYF,TGTGCCAGCAGATCAACTAGCGGATCAGCAGATACGCAGTATTTT
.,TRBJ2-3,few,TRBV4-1,CASSQDPRTGDTQYF,TGCGCCAGCAGCCAAGATCCCCGCACGGGAGATACGCAGTATTTT
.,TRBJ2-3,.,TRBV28,CASITGQGLPDTQYF,TGTGCCAGCATTACGGGGCAGGGGCTTCCAGATACGCAGTATTTT
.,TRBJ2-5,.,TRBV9,CASSVGAETQYF,TGTGCCAGCAGCGTCGGGGCGGAGACCCAGTACTTC
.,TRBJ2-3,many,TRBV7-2,CASSPWTTRADTQYF,TGTGCCAGCAGCCCGTGGACTACCCGAGCGGATACGCAGTATTTT
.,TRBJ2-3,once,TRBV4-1,CASSQEYTQYF,TGCGCCAGCAGCCAAGAGTATACGCAGTATTTT
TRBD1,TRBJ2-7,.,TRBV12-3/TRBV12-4,CASSSAGTGSYEQYF,TGTGCCAGCAGCTCCGCCGGGACAGGGTCCTACGAGCAGTACTTC
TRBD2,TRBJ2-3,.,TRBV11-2,CASSLWASGLPADTQYF,TGTGCCAGCAGCTTATGGGCTAGCGGGCTACCGGCAGATACGCAGTATTTT
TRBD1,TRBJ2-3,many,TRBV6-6,CASSHEPGQITDTQYF,TGTGCCAGCAGTCACGAACCGGGACAGATAACAGATACGCAGTATTTT
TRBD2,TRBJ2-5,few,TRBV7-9,CASSPEGLAGETQYF,TGTGCCAGCAGCCCCGAAGGACTAGCGGGAGAGACCCAGTACTTC
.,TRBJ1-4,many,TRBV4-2,CASSQVEESDEKLFF,TGTGCCAGCAGCCAAGTTGAAGAATCTGACGAAAAACTGTTTTTT
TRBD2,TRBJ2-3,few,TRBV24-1,CATRGLAGDTQYF,TGTGCCACCAGAGGACTAGCGGGAGATACGCAGTATTTT
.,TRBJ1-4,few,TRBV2,CASSELASGKLFF,TGTGCCAGCAGTGAATTGGCCAGCGGTAAACTGTTTTTT
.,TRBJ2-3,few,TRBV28,CASELSGSTYTQYF,TGTGCCAGCGAGCTGAGCGGATCCACGTATACGCAGTATTTT
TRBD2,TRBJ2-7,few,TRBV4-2,CASSQEMLAAVEQYF,TGTGCCAGCAGCCAAGAAATGCTAGCGGCGGTCGAGCAGTACTTC
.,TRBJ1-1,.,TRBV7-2,CASSLVPSRSGSLTEAFF,TGTGCCAGCAGCTTAGTTCCTTCGAGGTCAGGGAGTCTCACTGAAGCTTTCTTT